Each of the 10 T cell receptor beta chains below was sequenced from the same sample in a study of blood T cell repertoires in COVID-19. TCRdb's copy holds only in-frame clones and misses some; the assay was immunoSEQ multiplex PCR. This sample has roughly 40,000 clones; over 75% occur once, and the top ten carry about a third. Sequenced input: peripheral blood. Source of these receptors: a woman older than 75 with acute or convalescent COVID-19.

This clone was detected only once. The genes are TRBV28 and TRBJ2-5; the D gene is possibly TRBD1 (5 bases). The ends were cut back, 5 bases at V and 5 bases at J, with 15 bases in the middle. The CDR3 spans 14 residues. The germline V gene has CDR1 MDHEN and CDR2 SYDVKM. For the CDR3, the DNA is TGTGCCAGCAGTCCCACAGGTCGGCGGGAGACCCAGTACTTC. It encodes CASSPTGRRETQYF.

CDR3 DNA: TGTGCCAGCAGTTTTTTTCGAGACAACAGGAGCTCCTACGAGCAGTACTTC. Translation gives CASSFFRDNRSSYEQYF. The chain has TRBV6-8 and TRBJ2-7, with a possible D match to TRBD1 (5 bases). Per germline, CDR1 MNHGY and CDR2 SAAAGT. This CDR3 has 17 residues. Trimming stripped 4 bases from V and 0 bases from J, with 19 bases between.

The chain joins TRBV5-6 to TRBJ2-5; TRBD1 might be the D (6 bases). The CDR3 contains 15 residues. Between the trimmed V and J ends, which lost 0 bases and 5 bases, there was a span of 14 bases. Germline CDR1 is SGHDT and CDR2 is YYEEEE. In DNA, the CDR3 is TGTGCCAGCAGCTTGGGCACAGGGTTATTTGAGACCCAGTACTTC. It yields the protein CASSLGTGLFETQYF. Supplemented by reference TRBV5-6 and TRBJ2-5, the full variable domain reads DAGVTQSPTHLIKTRGQQVTLRCSPKSGHDTVSWYQQALGQGPQFIFQYYEEEERQRGNFPDRFSGHQFPNYSSELNVNALLLGDSALYLCASSLGTGLFETQYFGPGTRLLVL.

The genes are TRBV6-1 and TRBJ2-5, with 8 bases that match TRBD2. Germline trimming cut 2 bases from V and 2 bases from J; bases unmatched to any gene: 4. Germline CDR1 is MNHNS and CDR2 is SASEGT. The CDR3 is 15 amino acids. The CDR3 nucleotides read TGTGCCAGCAGTGAATGGGGACTAGAACAAGAGACCCAGTACTTC. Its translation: CASSEWGLEQETQYF.

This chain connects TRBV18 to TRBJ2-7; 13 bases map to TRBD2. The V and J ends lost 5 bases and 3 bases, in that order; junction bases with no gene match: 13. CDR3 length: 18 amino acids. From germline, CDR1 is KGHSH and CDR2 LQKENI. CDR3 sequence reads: CASSKSGTSGNRGYEQYF. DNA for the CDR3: TGTGCCAGCTCAAAATCCGGGACTAGCGGGAATCGTGGCTACGAGCAGTACTTC. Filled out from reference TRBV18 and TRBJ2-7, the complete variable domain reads NAGVMQNPRHLVRRRGQEARLRCSPMKGHSHVYWYRQLPEEGLKFMVYLQKENIIDESGMPKERFSAEFPKEGPSILRIQQVVRGDSAAYFCASSKSGTSGNRGYEQYFGPGTRLTVT.

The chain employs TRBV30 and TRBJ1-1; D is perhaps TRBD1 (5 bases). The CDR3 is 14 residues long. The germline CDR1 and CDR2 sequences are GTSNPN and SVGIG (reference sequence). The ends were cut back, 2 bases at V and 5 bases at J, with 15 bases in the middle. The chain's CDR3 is CAWSKGLGGTEAFF. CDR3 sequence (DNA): TGTGCCTGGAGTAAGGGGCTGGGGGGAACTGAAGCTTTCTTT.

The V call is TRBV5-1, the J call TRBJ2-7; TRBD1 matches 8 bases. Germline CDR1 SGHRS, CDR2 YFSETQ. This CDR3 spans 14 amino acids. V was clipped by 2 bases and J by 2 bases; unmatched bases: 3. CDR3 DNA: TGCGCCAGCAGCTTCCAGACAGGGGCCTACGAGCAGTACTTC. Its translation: CASSFQTGAYEQYF.

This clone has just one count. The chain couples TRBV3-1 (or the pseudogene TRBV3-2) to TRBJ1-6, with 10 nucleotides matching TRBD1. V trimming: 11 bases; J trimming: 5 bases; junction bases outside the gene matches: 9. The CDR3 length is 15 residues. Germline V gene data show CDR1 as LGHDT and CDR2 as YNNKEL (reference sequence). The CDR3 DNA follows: TGTGCCTCCAAGTTTGGGACAGGGGATAATTCACCCCTCCACTTT. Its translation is CASKFGTGDNSPLHF.

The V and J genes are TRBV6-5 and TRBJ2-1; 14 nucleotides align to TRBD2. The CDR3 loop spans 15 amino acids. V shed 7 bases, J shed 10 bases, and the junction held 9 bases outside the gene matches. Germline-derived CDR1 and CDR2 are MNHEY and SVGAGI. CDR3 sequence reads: CASKGVGTSGSEQFF. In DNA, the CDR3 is TGTGCCAGCAAAGGAGTCGGGACTAGCGGGAGCGAGCAGTTCTTC.

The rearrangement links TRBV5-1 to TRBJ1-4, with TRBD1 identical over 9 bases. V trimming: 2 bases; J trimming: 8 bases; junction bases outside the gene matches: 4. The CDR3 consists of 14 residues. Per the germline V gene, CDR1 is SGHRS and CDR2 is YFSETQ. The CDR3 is CASSLGQGNEKLFF. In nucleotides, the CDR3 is TGCGCCAGCAGCTTAGGACAGGGGAACGAAAAACTGTTTTTT.